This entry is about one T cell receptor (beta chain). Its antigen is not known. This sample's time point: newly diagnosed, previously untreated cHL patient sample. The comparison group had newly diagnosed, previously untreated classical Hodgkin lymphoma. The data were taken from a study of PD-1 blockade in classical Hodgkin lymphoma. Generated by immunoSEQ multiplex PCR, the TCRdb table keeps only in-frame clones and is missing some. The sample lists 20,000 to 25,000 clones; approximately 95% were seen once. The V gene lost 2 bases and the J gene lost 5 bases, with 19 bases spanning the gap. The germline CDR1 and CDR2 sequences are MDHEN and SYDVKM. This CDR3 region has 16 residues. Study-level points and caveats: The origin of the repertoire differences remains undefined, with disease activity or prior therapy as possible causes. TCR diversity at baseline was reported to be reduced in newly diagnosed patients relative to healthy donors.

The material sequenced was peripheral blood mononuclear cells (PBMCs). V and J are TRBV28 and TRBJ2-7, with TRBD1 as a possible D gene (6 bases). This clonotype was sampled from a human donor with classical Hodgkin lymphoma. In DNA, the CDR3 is TGTGCCAGCAGTTTAATCTTCGGCCAGGGGAACGACGAGCAGTACTTC. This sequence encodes CASSLIFGQGNDEQYF. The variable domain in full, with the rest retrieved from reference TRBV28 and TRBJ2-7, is DVKVTQSSRYLVKRTGEKVFLECVQDMDHENMFWYRQDPGLGLRLIYFSYDVKMKEKGDIPEGYSVSREKKERFSLILESASTNQTSMYLCASSLIFGQGNDEQYFGPGTRLTVT.